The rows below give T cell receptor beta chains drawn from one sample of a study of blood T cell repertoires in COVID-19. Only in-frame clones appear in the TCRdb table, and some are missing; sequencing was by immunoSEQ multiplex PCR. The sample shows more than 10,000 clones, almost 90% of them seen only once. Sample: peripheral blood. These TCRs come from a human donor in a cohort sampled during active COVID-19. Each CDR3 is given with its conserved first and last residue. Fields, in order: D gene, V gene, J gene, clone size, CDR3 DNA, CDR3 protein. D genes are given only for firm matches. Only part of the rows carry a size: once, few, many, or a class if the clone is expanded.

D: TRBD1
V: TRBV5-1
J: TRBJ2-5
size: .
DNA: TGCGCCAGCAGTCCCCGGACAGGGGGCGTAGAGACCCAGTACTTC
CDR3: CASSPRTGGVETQYF

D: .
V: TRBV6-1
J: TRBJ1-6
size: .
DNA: TGTGCCAGCAGTGAAACACAGAGCTATAATTCACCCCTCCACTTT
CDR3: CASSETQSYNSPLHF

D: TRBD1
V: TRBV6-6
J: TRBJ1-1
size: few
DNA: TGTGCCAGCAGTTACGGACAGGGGGGCACTGAAGCTTTCTTT
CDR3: CASSYGQGGTEAFF

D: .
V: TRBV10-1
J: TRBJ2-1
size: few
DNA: TGCGCCAGCAGTGAGGGGGCTCTCGGCTACAATGAGCAGTTCTTC
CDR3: CASSEGALGYNEQFF

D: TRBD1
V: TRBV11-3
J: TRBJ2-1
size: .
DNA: TGTGCCAGCAGCTCGGACAGGGGGAGAGATGAGCAGTTCTTC
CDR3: CASSSDRGRDEQFF

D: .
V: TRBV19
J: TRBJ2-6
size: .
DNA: TGTGCCAGTATCGGGGAATCTGGGGCCAACGTCCTGACTTTC
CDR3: CASIGESGANVLTF

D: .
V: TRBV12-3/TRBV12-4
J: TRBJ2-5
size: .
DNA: TGTGCCAGCAGTTTATCCCGAGAGACCCAGTACTTC
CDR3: CASSLSRETQYF

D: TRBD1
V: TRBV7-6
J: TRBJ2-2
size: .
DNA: TGTGCCAGCAGTTCCGGACAGGGAAGCACCGGGGAGCTGTTTTTT
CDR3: CASSSGQGSTGELFF

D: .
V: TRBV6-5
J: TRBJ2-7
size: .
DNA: TGTGCCAGCAGTTACTTTGGGGCAGGGAACGAGCAGTACTTC
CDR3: CASSYFGAGNEQYF

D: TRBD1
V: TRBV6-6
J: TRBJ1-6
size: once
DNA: TGTGCCAGCAGAACAGGGGAGTTGGTAAATTCACCCCTCCACTTT
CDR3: CASRTGELVNSPLHF

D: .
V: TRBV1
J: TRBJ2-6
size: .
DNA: TGCACCAGCAGGAGAAGACAGGGGGCCGCAAGTGGGGCCAACGTCCTGACTTTC
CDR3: CTSRRRQGAASGANVLTF

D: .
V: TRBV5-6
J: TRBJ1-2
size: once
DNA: TGTGCCAGCAGTTTCCAGGGTGGGTATGGCTACACCTTC
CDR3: CASSFQGGYGYTF

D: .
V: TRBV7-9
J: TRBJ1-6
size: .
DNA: TGTGCCAGCAGCTTAGCCAGCTCCTATAATTCACCCCTCCACTTT
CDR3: CASSLASSYNSPLHF

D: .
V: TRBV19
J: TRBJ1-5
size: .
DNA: TGTGCCAGTAGTATTGACAAAAGGGGACAGCCCCAGCATTTT
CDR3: CASSIDKRGQPQHF

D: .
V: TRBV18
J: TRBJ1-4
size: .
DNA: TGTGCCAGCTCACCGGGGGCCGAATATGAAAAACTGTTTTTT
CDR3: CASSPGAEYEKLFF

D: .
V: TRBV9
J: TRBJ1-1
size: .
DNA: TGTGCCAGCAGTTCGCAGGGATTCACTGAAGCTTTCTTT
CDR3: CASSSQGFTEAFF

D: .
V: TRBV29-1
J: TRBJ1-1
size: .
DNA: TGCAGCGTTGACACCATGGGACTTCCCGGAGCTGAAGCTTTCTTT
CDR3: CSVDTMGLPGAEAFF

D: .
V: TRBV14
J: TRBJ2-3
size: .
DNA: TGTGCCAGCAGCCAGACTGGACAGGGACTAAGCACAGATACGCAGTATTTT
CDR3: CASSQTGQGLSTDTQYF

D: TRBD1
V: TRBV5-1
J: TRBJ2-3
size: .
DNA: TGCGCCAGCAGCTTTAGCCTGGGACAGGCAAGTGATACGCAGTATTTT
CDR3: CASSFSLGQASDTQYF

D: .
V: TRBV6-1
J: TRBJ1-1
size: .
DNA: TGTGCCAGCAGTGAGTGGACAAGAGAAGCTTTCTTT
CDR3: CASSEWTREAFF

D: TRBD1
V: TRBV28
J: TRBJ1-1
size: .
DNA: TGTGCCAGCAGTCGACAGGGAGAAGCTTTCTTT
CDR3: CASSRQGEAFF

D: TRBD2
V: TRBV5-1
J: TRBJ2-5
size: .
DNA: TGCGCCAGCAGCTCGGAGCGGGGGGCCAAGGAAGAGACCCAGTACTTC
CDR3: CASSSERGAKEETQYF

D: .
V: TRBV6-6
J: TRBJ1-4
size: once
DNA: TGTGCCAGCAGTTCCGTCAGGGTCGGGGAAAAACTGTTTTTT
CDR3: CASSSVRVGEKLFF

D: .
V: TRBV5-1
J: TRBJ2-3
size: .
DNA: TGCGCCAGCAGCTTTAGCGATCGGACAGATACGCAGTATTTT
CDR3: CASSFSDRTDTQYF

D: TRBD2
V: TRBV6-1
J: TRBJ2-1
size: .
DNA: TGTGCCAGCAGTGAAGCTGGGCGGGGGGGTCTTGAGCAGTTCTTC
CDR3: CASSEAGRGGLEQFF

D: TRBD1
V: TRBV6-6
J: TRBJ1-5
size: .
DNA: TGTGCCAGCAGTCCGGGACAGGCTCCCGGGACCCAGCATTTT
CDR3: CASSPGQAPGTQHF

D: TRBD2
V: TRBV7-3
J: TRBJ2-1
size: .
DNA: TGTGCCAGCAGCCAGGGAGGGGCAGACTACAATGAGCAGTTCTTC
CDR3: CASSQGGADYNEQFF

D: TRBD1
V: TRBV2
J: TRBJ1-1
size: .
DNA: TGTGCCAGCGGCGGACAGGTGAACACTGAAGCTTTCTTT
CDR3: CASGGQVNTEAFF

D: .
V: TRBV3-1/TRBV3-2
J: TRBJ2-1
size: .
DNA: TGTGCCAGCAGTCCACATGACAATGAGCAGTTCTTC
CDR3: CASSPHDNEQFF

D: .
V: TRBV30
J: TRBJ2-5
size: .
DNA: TGTGCCTGGAGTGTACTACCGGGACAAAGGGGGACCCAGTACTTC
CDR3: CAWSVLPGQRGTQYF

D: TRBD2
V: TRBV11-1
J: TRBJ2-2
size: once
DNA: TGTGCCAGCAGCCCGCCTGCTAGCGGGGGGGCCGGGGAGCTGTTTTTT
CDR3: CASSPPASGGAGELFF

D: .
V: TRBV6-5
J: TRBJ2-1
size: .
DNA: TGTGCCAGCAGTAGGGAGGATCCGCAGTTCTTC
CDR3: CASSREDPQFF

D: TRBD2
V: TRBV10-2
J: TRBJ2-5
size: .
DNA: TGCGCCAGCAGTGAGGAGGGACTAGCGGGGGTCAGTGAGACCCAGTACTTC
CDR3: CASSEEGLAGVSETQYF

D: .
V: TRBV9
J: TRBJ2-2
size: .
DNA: TGTGCCAGCAGCACCCGAGACAGTACCACCGGGGAGCTGTTTTTT
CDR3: CASSTRDSTTGELFF

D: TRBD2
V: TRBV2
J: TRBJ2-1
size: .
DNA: TGTGCCAGCAGTCCGACTAGCGGGGGGGGGAATGAGCAGTTCTTC
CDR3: CASSPTSGGGNEQFF

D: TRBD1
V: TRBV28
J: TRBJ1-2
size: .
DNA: TGTGCCAGCTCACGATCGGGACAGGGGGCCTATGGCTACACCTTC
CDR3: CASSRSGQGAYGYTF

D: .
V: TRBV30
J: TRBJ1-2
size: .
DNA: TGTGCCTGGAGTAAGGGCAGGGGAGGGGGTAACTATGGCTACACCTTC
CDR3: CAWSKGRGGGNYGYTF

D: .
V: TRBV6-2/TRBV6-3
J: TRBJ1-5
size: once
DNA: TGTGCCAGCAGTTACGGGGCGAATAGGGCCCAGCATTTT
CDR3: CASSYGANRAQHF

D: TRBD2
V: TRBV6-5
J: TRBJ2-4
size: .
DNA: TGTGCCAGCATGGGCGGGGGGAACATTCAGTACTTC
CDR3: CASMGGGNIQYF

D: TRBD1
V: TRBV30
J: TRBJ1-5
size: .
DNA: TGTGCCTGGAGTTTAACAGGGGATCAGCCCCAGCATTTT
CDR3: CAWSLTGDQPQHF

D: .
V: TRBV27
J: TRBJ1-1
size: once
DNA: TGTGCCAGCAGTTTATCCCCGGAGATGAACACTGAAGCTTTCTTT
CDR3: CASSLSPEMNTEAFF

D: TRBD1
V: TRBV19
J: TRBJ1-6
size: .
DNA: TGTGCCAGTAGTATCTACAGGGGTAATTCACCCCTCCACTTT
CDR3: CASSIYRGNSPLHF

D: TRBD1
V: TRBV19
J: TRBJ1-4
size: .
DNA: TGTGCCAGTAGTCTGACAGGGGTCCGGGAAAAACTGTTTTTT
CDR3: CASSLTGVREKLFF

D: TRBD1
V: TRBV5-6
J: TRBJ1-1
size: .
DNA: TGTGCCAGCAGCCCCGCAGGGGGCCGGTTTTACACTGAAGCTTTCTTT
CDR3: CASSPAGGRFYTEAFF

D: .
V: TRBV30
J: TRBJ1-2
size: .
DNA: TGTGCCTGGTCGACAGGCCTCTATGGCTACACCTTC
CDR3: CAWSTGLYGYTF

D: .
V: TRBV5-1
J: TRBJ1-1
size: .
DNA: TGCGCCAGCAGCCCGGGAGGGAACACTGAAGCTTTCTTT
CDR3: CASSPGGNTEAFF

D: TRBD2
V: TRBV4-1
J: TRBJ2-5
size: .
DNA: TGCGCCAGCAGCCGAAGCCCGGGCGGGGGGAAGGGAGAGACCCAGTACTTC
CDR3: CASSRSPGGGKGETQYF

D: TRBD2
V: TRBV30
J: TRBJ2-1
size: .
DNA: TGTGCCTCGTCCCCGGGACTAGCGTCAAACCCGGAGCAGTTCTTC
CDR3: CASSPGLASNPEQFF

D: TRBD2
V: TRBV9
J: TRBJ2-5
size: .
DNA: TGTGCCAGCAGCAATAGCGGGGGGCATCAAGAGACCCAGTACTTC
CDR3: CASSNSGGHQETQYF

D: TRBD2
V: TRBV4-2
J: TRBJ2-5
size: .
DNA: TGTGCCAGCAGCCAAAGGGGTAGCGGGGGATCGTGGGAGACCCAGTACTTC
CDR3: CASSQRGSGGSWETQYF

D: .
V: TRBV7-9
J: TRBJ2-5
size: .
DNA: TGTGCCAGCAGCTTATTCGAAGAGACCCAGTACTTC
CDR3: CASSLFEETQYF

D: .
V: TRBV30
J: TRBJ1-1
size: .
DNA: TGTGCCTGGATGTCAGGGCAGGGGAAGACTGAAGCTTTCTTT
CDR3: CAWMSGQGKTEAFF

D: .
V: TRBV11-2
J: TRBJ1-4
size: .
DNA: TGTGCCAGCAGCTTATCCCAGGGCGCGGCTAATGAAAAACTGTTTTTT
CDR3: CASSLSQGAANEKLFF

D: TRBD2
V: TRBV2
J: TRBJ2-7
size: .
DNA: TGTGCCAGCAGAAGCGGGGGCTCCTCCTACGAGCAGTACTTC
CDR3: CASRSGGSSYEQYF

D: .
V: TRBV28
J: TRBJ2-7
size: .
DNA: TGTGCCAGCACGGCAGGGTTGACCTACGAGCAGTACTTC
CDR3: CASTAGLTYEQYF

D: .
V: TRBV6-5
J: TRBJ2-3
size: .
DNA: TGTGCCAGCAGTTACGCTAGTTGGACAGATACGCAGTATTTT
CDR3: CASSYASWTDTQYF

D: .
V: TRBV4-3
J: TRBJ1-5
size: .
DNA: TGCGCCAGCAGCCAAGATGTTCGAGGCGATCAGCCCCAGCATTTT
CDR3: CASSQDVRGDQPQHF

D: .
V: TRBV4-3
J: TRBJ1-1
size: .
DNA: TGCGCCAGCAGCCAAGCGGGGGGGGTGAACACTGAAGCTTTCTTT
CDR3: CASSQAGGVNTEAFF

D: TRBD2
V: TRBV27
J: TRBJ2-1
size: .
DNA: TGTGCCAGCAGCACGGCACTAGCGGGTCCCGGGGACGTCGATGAGCAGTTCTTC
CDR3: CASSTALAGPGDVDEQFF

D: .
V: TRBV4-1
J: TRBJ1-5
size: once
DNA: TGCGCCAGCAGCCAAGAAGGGGCGAGCAATCAGCCCCAGCATTTT
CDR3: CASSQEGASNQPQHF